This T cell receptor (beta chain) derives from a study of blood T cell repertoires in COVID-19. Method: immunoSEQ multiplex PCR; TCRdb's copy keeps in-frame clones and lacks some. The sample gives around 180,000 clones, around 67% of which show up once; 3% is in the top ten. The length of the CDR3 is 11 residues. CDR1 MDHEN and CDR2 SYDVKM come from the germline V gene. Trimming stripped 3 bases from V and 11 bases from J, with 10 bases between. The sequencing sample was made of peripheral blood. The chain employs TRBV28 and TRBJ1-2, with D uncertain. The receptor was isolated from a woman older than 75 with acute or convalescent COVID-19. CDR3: CASSFSTVYTF. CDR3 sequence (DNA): TGTGCCAGCAGTTTTAGTACTGTATACACCTTC.